This entry lists 9 T cell receptor beta chains sequenced from one sample in a study of blood T cells in healthy people across ages. Next came a second PCR, run for about 6 to 12 cycles, which used a sample-barcoded 5' primer along with a J-beta primer mix. TCRdb ran MiXCR on the 5' RACE reads and lists one entry per CDR3 protein. The table has hundreds of thousands of distinct CDR3 sequences, roughly 45% seen once. Sequenced input: blood. Source of these receptors: a woman between 55 and 75 years old in good health.

The chain joins TRBV7-2 to TRBJ1-6; 8 nucleotides line up with TRBD1. The germline CDR1 and CDR2 sequences are SGHTA and FQGNSA. The length of the CDR3 is 15 residues. The J segment lost 5 bases and the V segment lost 3 bases, leaving 3 bases of the junction unmatched. The CDR3: CASSFGQGDNSPLHF. DNA for the CDR3: TGTGCCAGCAGCTTTGGACAGGGCGATAATTCACCCCTCCACTTT.

This chain uses TRBV5-1 with TRBJ2-7, with a weak D call TRBD1 (6 bases). V was trimmed by 0 bases and J by 9 bases, leaving 13 bases between them. CDR3 length: 13 amino acids. Germline CDR1 and CDR2: SGHRS and YFSETQ. The CDR3 DNA reads TGCGCCAGCAGCTTGGAACAGGGAAGCGCGCAGTACTTC. Residues: CASSLEQGSAQYF. Based on the CDR3 plus reference TRBV5-1 and TRBJ2-7, the full variable domain is KAGVTQTPRYLIKTRGQQVTLSCSPISGHRSVSWYQQTPGQGLQFLFEYFSETQRNKGNFPGRFSGRQFSNSRSEMNVSTLELGDSALYLCASSLEQGSAQYFGPGTRLTVT.

Remarks on this clonotype: One junction end disagrees with the germline gene, perhaps due to a read error. The J gene is TRBJ2-7, the V gene TRBV28; unclear D gene. The CDR3 sequence is 14 residues long. Germline CDR1 is MDHEN and CDR2 is SYDVKM. For the CDR3, the DNA is TGTGCCAGCAGTTTCCGAGACGGAGTCTACGGGCAGTACTTC. It encodes CASSFRDGVYGQYF.

This clonotype was seen a few times. The CDR3 DNA reads TGTGCCAGCAGCCCCCAGGGAGGCCCCTACAATGAGCAGTTCTTC. Protein sequence: CASSPQGGPYNEQFF. V is TRBV7-8 and J is TRBJ2-1; D is possibly TRBD2 (6 bases). V shed 5 bases and J shed 2 bases, with 13 bases lying between them. The germline CDR1 and CDR2 sequences are SGHVS and FQNEAQ. The CDR3 covers 15 residues.

This CDR3 reads CSARDPVAGWACNEQFF. The DNA of the CDR3 is TGCAGTGCTAGAGATCCCGTTGCAGGGTGGGCCTGCAATGAGCAGTTCTTC. The chain links TRBV20-1 to TRBJ2-1; a weak D match, TRBD1 (5 bases). V lost 0 bases and J lost 6, with 21 bases in between. The CDR3 has 17 residues. Germline CDR1 DFQATT, CDR2 SNEGSKA (reference sequence).

This clonotype was counted many times. This chain uses TRBV20-1 with TRBJ2-5; D gene unclear. Germline CDR1 reads DFQATT; CDR2 reads SNEGSKA (reference sequence). This CDR3 spans 13 amino acids. Trimming took 0 bases from V and 5 from J, leaving 10 bases between them. The CDR3 loop is CSARDLSKETQYF. CDR3 nucleotide sequence: TGCAGTGCTAGAGATTTAAGTAAGGAGACCCAGTACTTC.

The chain's CDR3 is CSAPTSGSKNEQYF. CDR3 nucleotides: TGCAGTGCGCCGACTAGCGGGAGCAAAAATGAGCAGTACTTC. This chain connects TRBV20-1 to TRBJ2-7; 12 bases line up with TRBD2. Per germline, CDR1 DFQATT and CDR2 SNEGSKA (reference sequence). V shed 6 bases and J 7 bases; nucleotides not matched to a gene: 10. The CDR3 is made up of 14 amino acids.

The rearrangement links TRBV6-5 to TRBJ1-5; D is ambiguous. This CDR3 region has 15 residues. Germline-derived CDR1 and CDR2 are MNHEY and SVGAGI. The V end lost 6 bases, the J end lost 0 bases, and 12 bases lay between the germline ends. CDR3: CASRDGRNSNQPQHF. In nucleotides, the CDR3 is TGTGCCAGCAGAGACGGACGGAATAGCAATCAGCCCCAGCATTTT.

The V call is TRBV6-6, the J call TRBJ2-4; 8 bases map to TRBD2. This CDR3 region has 16 residues. Looked up from germline, CDR1 is MNHNY and CDR2 is SVGAGI (reference sequence). The ends lost 4 bases at V and 0 bases at J; junction bases unmatched: 5. The CDR3 loop is CASSLAGPLAKNIQYF. DNA for the CDR3: TGTGCCAGCAGTTTAGCGGGGCCCCTAGCCAAAAACATTCAGTACTTC.